These T cell receptor beta chains were read from a single sample in a study of cytomegalovirus exposure and HLA in healthy donors. Some clones are missing from TCRdb's copy, which holds only in-frame ones; the method was immunoSEQ multiplex PCR. This sample carries a few hundred thousand clones, about 75% of them seen once, and the ten largest clones take 2% to 2.5%. Sequencing was done on a sample of PBMCs. The source is a female donor in good health and CMV-seronegative. The CDR3 runs from the conserved cysteine through the conserved F or W. The order of the fields is J gene, D gene, V gene, clone size, CDR3 protein, CDR3 DNA. The D gene is left open where the match is weak. Size values are once, few and many counts, or a class for expanded clones, and some rows have none.

>TRBJ1-6|.|TRBV29-1|.
CSVKEIWNSPLHF
TGCAGCGTAAAAGAGATATGGAATTCACCCCTCCACTTT
>TRBJ2-7|.|TRBV4-1|.
CASSQDLATSSYEQYF
TGCGCCAGCAGCCAAGATCTGGCGACTAGCTCCTACGAGCAGTACTTC
>TRBJ2-7|.|TRBV28|once
CASSFKTSYEQYF
TGTGCCAGCAGTTTTAAAACTTCCTACGAGCAGTACTTC
>TRBJ2-7|TRBD1|TRBV5-1|.
CASSLFVGTGHEQYF
TGCGCCAGCAGCTTGTTCGTAGGGACAGGCCACGAGCAGTACTTC
>TRBJ1-4|TRBD1|TRBV14|.
CASSPGTGNEKLFF
TGTGCCAGCAGCCCCGGGACAGGGAATGAAAAACTGTTTTTT
>TRBJ2-3|TRBD2|TRBV5-5|few
CASSLVGGGSTDTQYF
TGTGCCAGCAGCTTGGTCGGGGGAGGGTCCACAGATACGCAGTATTTT
>TRBJ2-3|.|TRBV6-1|.
CASSNRGDTQYF
TGTGCCAGCAGCAATAGAGGCGATACGCAGTATTTT
>TRBJ1-1|.|TRBV5-1|few
CASSVKDTQGAFF
TGCGCCAGCAGCGTCAAGGACACCCAGGGAGCTTTCTTT
>TRBJ2-7|TRBD1|TRBV11-1|.
CASSRKDRPSYEQYF
TGTGCCAGCAGCCGAAAGGACAGGCCGTCCTACGAGCAGTACTTC
>TRBJ1-2|.|TRBV5-5|once
CASSSDGNYGYTF
TGTGCCAGCAGCTCTGACGGGAACTATGGCTACACCTTC
>TRBJ2-5|TRBD1|TRBV5-1|.
CASSHGTGVQETQYF
TGCGCCAGCAGTCACGGGACAGGGGTGCAAGAGACCCAGTACTTC
>TRBJ2-5|.|TRBV18|.
CASSPTGRIKETQYF
TGTGCCAGCTCACCCACGGGTCGGATCAAAGAGACCCAGTACTTC
>TRBJ2-1|TRBD2|TRBV27|.
CASSSGLAGPEYNEQFF
TGTGCCAGCAGTTCGGGACTAGCGGGACCCGAATACAATGAGCAGTTCTTC
>TRBJ2-7|.|TRBV5-1|.
CASSLVGSSSYEQYF
TGCGCCAGCAGCTTGGTTGGGTCTAGCTCCTACGAGCAGTACTTC
>TRBJ2-7|TRBD2|TRBV2|.
CASSDALAGPVYEQYF
TGTGCCAGCAGTGACGCACTAGCGGGACCCGTCTACGAGCAGTACTTC
>TRBJ2-7|TRBD1|TRBV5-1|.
CASGLVTGAEQYF
TGCGCCAGCGGCTTGGTGACAGGGGCCGAGCAGTACTTC
>TRBJ1-4|.|TRBV9|.
CASGPGSTNEKLFF
TGTGCCAGCGGACCGGGGTCAACTAATGAAAAACTGTTTTTT
>TRBJ1-5|.|TRBV19|.
CASSMAVGGQPQHF
TGTGCCAGTAGTATGGCTGTGGGGGGGCAGCCCCAGCATTTT
>TRBJ1-5|.|TRBV5-6|.
CASSRGRYSNQPQHF
TGTGCCAGCAGCCGCGGGCGGTATAGCAATCAGCCCCAGCATTTT
>TRBJ2-2|TRBD2|TRBV18|.
CASPRSIAGDTGELFF
TGTGCCAGCCCTCGTTCAATAGCGGGAGACACCGGGGAGCTGTTTTTT
>TRBJ1-6|TRBD1|TRBV9|.
CASSDVPGQGSSYNSPLHF
TGTGCCAGCAGTGATGTCCCGGGACAGGGAAGTTCCTATAATTCACCCCTCCACTTT
>TRBJ2-7|TRBD2|TRBV7-8|.
CASSLSRTSPTYEQYF
TGTGCCAGCAGCCTATCGCGGACTAGTCCAACCTACGAGCAGTACTTC
>TRBJ2-7|.|TRBV4-1|.
CASSQGSFYEQYF
TGCGCCAGCAGCCAAGGGAGCTTTTACGAGCAGTACTTC
>TRBJ1-1|TRBD1|TRBV5-1|.
CASSHSGTGPTEAFF
TGCGCCAGCAGCCACTCCGGGACAGGGCCCACTGAAGCTTTCTTT
>TRBJ2-5|.|TRBV7-9|.
CASSFLRRQETQYF
TGTGCCAGCAGCTTCCTACGCAGGCAAGAGACCCAGTACTTC
>TRBJ1-5|TRBD1|TRBV7-9|.
CASSPFPGQGGAGQPQHF
TGTGCCAGCAGCCCATTCCCGGGACAGGGGGGGGCAGGTCAGCCCCAGCATTTT
>TRBJ2-7|TRBD2|TRBV7-6|.
CASSRTAPGLAGNEQYF
TGTGCCAGCAGCCGAACAGCGCCGGGACTAGCGGGAAACGAGCAGTACTTC
>TRBJ2-2|TRBD2|TRBV25-1|.
CASRGRLAGYTGELFF
TGTGCCAGCAGAGGGCGGCTAGCGGGCTACACCGGGGAGCTGTTTTTT
>TRBJ2-4|.|TRBV6-1|.
CASSEAGAQPLNGIQYF
TGTGCCAGCAGTGAAGCAGGGGCCCAACCCCTCAACGGCATTCAGTACTTC
>TRBJ2-7|.|TRBV5-1|.
CASRPGWVSSYEQYF
TGCGCCAGCAGGCCAGGTTGGGTGAGCTCCTACGAGCAGTACTTC
>TRBJ2-1|TRBD1|TRBV6-5|.
CASSRRPGGYNEQFF
TGTGCCAGCAGCCGGAGGCCAGGGGGTTACAATGAGCAGTTCTTC
>TRBJ2-7|.|TRBV6-1|few
CASSFGQTYEQYF
TGTGCCAGCAGTTTCGGACAGACCTACGAGCAGTACTTC
>TRBJ1-6|TRBD1|TRBV5-4|few
CASSRGTGGSPLHF
TGTGCCAGCAGCAGAGGGACAGGCGGATCACCCCTCCACTTT